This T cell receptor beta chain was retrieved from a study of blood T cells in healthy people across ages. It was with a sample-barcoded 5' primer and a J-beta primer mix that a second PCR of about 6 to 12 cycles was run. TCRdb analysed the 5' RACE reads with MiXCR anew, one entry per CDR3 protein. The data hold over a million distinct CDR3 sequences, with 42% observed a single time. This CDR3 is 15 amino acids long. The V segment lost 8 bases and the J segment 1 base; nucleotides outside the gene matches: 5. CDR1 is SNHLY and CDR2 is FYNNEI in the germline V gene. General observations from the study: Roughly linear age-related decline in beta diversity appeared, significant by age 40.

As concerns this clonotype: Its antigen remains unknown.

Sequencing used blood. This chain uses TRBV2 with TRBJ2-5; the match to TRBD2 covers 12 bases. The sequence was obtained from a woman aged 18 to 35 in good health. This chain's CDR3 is CASHRTSGIQETQYF. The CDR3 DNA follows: TGTGCCAGCCACCGGACTAGCGGGATCCAAGAGACCCAGTACTTC.